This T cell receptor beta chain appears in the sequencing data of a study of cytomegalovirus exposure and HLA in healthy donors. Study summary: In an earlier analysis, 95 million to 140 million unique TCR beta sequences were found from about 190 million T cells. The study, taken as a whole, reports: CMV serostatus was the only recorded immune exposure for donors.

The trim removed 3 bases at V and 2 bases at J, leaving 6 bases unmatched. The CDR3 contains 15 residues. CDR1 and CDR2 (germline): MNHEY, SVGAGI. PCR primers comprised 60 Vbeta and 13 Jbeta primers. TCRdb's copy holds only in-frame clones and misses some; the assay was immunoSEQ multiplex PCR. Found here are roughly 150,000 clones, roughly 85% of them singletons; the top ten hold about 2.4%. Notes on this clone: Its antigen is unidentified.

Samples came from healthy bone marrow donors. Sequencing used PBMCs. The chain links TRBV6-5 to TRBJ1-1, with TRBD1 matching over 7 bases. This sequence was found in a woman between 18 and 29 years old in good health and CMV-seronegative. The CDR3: CASSYPGGRNTEAFF. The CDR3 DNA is TGTGCCAGCAGTTATCCAGGGGGTAGAAACACTGAAGCTTTCTTT.